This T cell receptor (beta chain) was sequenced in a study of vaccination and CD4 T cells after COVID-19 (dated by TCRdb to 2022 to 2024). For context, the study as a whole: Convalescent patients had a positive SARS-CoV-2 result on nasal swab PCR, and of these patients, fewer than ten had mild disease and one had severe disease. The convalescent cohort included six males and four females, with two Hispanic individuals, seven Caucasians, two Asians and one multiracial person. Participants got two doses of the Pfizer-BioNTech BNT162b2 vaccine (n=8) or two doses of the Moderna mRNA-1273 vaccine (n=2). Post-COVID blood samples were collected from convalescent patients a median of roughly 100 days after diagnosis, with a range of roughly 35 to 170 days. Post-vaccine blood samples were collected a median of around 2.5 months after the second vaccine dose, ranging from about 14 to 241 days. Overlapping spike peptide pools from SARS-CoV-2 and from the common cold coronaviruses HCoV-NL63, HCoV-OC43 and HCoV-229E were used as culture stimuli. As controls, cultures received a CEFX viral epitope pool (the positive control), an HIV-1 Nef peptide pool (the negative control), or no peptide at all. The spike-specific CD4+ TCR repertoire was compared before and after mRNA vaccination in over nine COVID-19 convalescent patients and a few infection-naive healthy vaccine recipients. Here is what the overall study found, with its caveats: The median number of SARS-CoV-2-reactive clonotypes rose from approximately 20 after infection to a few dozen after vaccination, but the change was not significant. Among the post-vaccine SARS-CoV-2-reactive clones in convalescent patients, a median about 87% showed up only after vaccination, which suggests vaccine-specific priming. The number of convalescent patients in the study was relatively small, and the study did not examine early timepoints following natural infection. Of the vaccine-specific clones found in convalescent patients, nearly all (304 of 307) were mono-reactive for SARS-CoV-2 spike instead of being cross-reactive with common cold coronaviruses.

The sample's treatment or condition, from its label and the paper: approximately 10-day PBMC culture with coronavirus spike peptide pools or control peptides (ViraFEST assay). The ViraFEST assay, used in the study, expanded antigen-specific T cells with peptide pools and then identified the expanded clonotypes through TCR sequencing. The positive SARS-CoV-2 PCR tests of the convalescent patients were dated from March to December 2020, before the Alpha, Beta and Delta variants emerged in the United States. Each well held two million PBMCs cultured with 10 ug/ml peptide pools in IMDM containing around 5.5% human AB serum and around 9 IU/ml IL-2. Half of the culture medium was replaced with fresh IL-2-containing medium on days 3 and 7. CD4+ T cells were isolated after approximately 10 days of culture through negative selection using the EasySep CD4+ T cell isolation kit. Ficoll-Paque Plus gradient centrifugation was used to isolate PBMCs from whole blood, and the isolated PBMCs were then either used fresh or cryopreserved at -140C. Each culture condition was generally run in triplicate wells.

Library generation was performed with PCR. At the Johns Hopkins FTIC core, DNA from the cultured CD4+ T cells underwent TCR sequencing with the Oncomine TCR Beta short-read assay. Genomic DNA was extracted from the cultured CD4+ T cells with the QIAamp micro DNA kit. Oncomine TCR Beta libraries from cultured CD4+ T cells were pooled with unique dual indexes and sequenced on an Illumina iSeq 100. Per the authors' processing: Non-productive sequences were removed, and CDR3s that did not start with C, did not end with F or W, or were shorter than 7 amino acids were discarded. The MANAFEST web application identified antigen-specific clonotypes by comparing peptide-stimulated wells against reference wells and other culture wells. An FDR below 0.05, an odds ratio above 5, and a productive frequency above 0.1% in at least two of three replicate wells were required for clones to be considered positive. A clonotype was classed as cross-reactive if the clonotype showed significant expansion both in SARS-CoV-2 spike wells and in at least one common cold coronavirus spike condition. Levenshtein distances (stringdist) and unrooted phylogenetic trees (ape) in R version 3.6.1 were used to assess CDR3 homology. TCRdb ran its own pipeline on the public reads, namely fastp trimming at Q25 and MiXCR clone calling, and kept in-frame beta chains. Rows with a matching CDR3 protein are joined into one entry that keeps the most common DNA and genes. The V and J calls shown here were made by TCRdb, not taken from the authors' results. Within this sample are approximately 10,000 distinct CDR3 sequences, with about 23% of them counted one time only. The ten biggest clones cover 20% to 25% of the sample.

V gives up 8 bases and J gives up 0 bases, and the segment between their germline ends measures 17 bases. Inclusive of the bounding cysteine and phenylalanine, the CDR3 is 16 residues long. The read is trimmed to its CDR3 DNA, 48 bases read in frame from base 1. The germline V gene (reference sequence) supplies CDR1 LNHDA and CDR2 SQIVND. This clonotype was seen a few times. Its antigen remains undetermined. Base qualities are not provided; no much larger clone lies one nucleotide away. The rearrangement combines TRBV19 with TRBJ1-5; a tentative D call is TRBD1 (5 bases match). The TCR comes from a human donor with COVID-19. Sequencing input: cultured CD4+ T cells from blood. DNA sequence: TGTGCCAGTCGACAACAGGTGCAGTATAGCAATCAGCCCCAGCATTTT. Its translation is CASRQQVQYSNQPQHF.